The sequence of this T cell receptor (beta chain) was determined in a study of blood T cell repertoires in COVID-19. Study-level background: Specimens from acute and convalescent COVID-19 originated in the United States, Italy and Spain.

How the authors handled the data: Nucleated cell number was recorded as an estimate derived from reference gene primer amplification. Only in-frame clones appear in the TCRdb table, and some are missing; sequencing was by immunoSEQ multiplex PCR. The V and J calls and clone size are taken from that table; D and trimming were inferred from the DNA. Among about 300,000 clones listed, under 90% were seen once. Allocation to cohorts depended on clinical history reported by the participants. The study counted Cohort 3 donors as recovered given two negative PCRs, clearance, or symptom resolution. V lost 3 bases to trimming and J lost 0 bases, with 18 bases between them. Germline V CDR1 and CDR2: MNHNS, SASEGT. The CDR3 is 17 amino acids.

Material: PBMCs or T cells enriched from blood (not recorded which). The TCR sequence derives from a woman under 30 who had recovered from COVID-19. The V call is TRBV6-1, the J call TRBJ2-7; D may be TRBD1 (6 bases). The chain's CDR3 is CASSDDTGTPFSYEQYF. CDR3 DNA: TGTGCCAGCAGTGACGACACCGGGACACCCTTCTCCTACGAGCAGTACTTC.